A selection of T cell receptor beta chains follows, all from one sample in a study of T cell responses to AZD1222 COVID-19 vaccine. The table came from immunoSEQ multiplex PCR; TCRdb's copy has only in-frame clones and leaves some out. In the table there are 130,000 to 150,000 clones, roughly 87% of which are singletons. This specimen consisted of peripheral blood, obtained on day 0 of AZD1222 vaccination. Source of these receptors: an adult in good health. CDR3s include the opening cysteine and the closing phenylalanine or tryptophan. The D gene is left open where the match is weak. Expanded clones are given a class, and other clones once, few, many or no size at all.

abundance | d_gene | j_gene | v_gene | len | CDR3nt | CDR3aa
. | . | TRBJ2-3 | TRBV4-2 | 14 | TGTGCCAGCAGCCAAGCGTTAGTAACAGATACGCAGTATTTT | CASSQALVTDTQYF
. | . | TRBJ1-6 | TRBV11-2 | 16 | TGTGCCAGCAGTTCGAGATACCGGAGACGGAATTCACCCCTCCACTTT | CASSSRYRRRNSPLHF
. | . | TRBJ1-2 | TRBV7-9 | 14 | TGTGCCAGCAGCTTAGCGCCAGCGAACTATGGCTACACCTTC | CASSLAPANYGYTF
. | . | TRBJ2-7 | TRBV12-3/TRBV12-4 | 13 | TGTGCCAGCAGATCCGGGACACTCCCAGAGCAGTACTTC | CASRSGTLPEQYF
. | . | TRBJ1-1 | TRBV7-2 | 12 | TGTGCCAGCAGCGACAAACTCAAGGAAGCTTTCTTT | CASSDKLKEAFF
. | TRBD2 | TRBJ2-1 | TRBV7-3 | 15 | TGTGCCAGCAGCCCCACGTCTAGCGGTTACAATGAGCAGTTCTTC | CASSPTSSGYNEQFF
. | TRBD1 | TRBJ1-2 | TRBV27 | 16 | TGTGCCAGCAGTTTATTTGGACAGGGGGCATACTATGGCTACACCTTC | CASSLFGQGAYYGYTF
. | TRBD2 | TRBJ2-1 | TRBV5-1 | 15 | TGCGCCAGCAGCCCCAGACTAGCGGGGGACAATGAGCAGTTCTTC | CASSPRLAGDNEQFF
. | . | TRBJ1-5 | TRBV2 | 15 | TGTGCCAGCAGTGATGGTAGGAATAGCAATCAGCCCCAGCATTTT | CASSDGRNSNQPQHF
. | . | TRBJ2-2 | TRBV6-4 | 15 | TGTGCCAGCAGTGAGACCAGCGACGGCACCGGGGAGCTGTTTTTT | CASSETSDGTGELFF
. | TRBD2 | TRBJ2-1 | TRBV7-3 | 17 | TGTGCCAGCAGCTGGCACTTTTCTAGCGGGAGGGGGAGTGAGCAGTTCTTC | CASSWHFSSGRGSEQFF
. | . | TRBJ1-1 | TRBV27 | 11 | TGTGCCAGCAGGTCGACAGTTAAAGCTTTCTTT | CASRSTVKAFF
once | TRBD2 | TRBJ2-7 | TRBV7-2 | 18 | TGTGCCAGCAGCTTAACGGGTGGGCTAGCGGGATGGGCCTACGAGCAGTACTTC | CASSLTGGLAGWAYEQYF
. | TRBD2 | TRBJ2-7 | TRBV10-3 | 14 | TGTGCCGTTCGCCGGCGGGAGGCTGCCTACGAGCAGTACTTC | CAVRRREAAYEQYF
. | . | TRBJ2-7 | TRBV29-1 | 14 | TGCAGCGTTCATGTGGTTGTACCCCGAGCAGAGCAGTACTTC | CSVHVVVPRAEQYF
. | . | TRBJ2-1 | TRBV28 | 13 | TGTGCCAGCATGGTGTCGTCCCCGAGGGAGCAGTTCTTC | CASMVSSPREQFF
. | TRBD1 | TRBJ2-7 | TRBV4-2 | 14 | TGTGCCAGCAGCCGCTGGGACAGGGCCTACGAGCAGTACTTC | CASSRWDRAYEQYF
. | . | TRBJ2-7 | TRBV19 | 13 | TGTGCCAGTACGGATCGGAACTCCTACGAGCAGTACTTC | CASTDRNSYEQYF
. | TRBD1 | TRBJ1-2 | TRBV28 | 14 | TGTGCCAGCAGTTTGGACAGGCGTATCTATGGCTACACCTTC | CASSLDRRIYGYTF
. | . | TRBJ1-2 | TRBV28 | 12 | TGTGCCAGCAGTTTAGAGAAGAATGGCTACACCTTC | CASSLEKNGYTF
. | . | TRBJ2-3 | TRBV7-2 | 15 | TGTGCCAGCAGCTTAGCTCCGGGCGACTCTTGGGAGCAGTATTTT | CASSLAPGDSWEQYF
. | . | TRBJ2-1 | TRBV6-6 | 14 | TGTGCCAGCACCCTCTCGGGGGCTGGCAATGAGCAGTTCTTC | CASTLSGAGNEQFF
. | TRBD2 | TRBJ2-1 | TRBV28 | 17 | TGTGCCAGCAGTTTAACTAGCGGGAGGCTCTTGGTCAATGAGCAGTTCTTC | CASSLTSGRLLVNEQFF
. | . | TRBJ2-6 | TRBV6-1 | 18 | TGTGCCAGCAGTGAAAGGGCAGGGGTCTTCTCTGGGGCCAACGTCCTGACTTTC | CASSERAGVFSGANVLTF
. | . | TRBJ1-2 | TRBV3-1/TRBV3-2 | 12 | TGTGCCAGCAGCATACGGGACTATGGCTACACCTTC | CASSIRDYGYTF
. | . | TRBJ2-7 | TRBV28 | 13 | TGTGCCAGCTTGAGGGGGGGCAATTACGAGCAGTACTTC | CASLRGGNYEQYF